These 10 T cell receptor beta chains share one sample of origin, sequenced in a study of blood T cell repertoires in COVID-19. Method: immunoSEQ multiplex PCR; TCRdb's copy keeps in-frame clones and lacks some. The sample consists of roughly 32,000 clones, more than 80% of them appearing once. Sequencing was done on a sample of peripheral blood. The origin of the receptors is a man between 60 and 75 years old with active or convalescent COVID-19.

The rearrangement links TRBV29-1 to TRBJ2-2; TRBD2 might be the D (6 bases). Trimming removed 4 bases at V and 6 bases at J, with 6 bases between. The CDR3 runs to 11 residues. CDR1 is SQVTM, CDR2 ANQGSEA, per germline. This chain's CDR3 is CSVAGAGELFF. CDR3 coding DNA: TGCAGCGTTGCGGGGGCCGGGGAGCTGTTTTTT.

The chain carries TRBV2 and TRBJ1-5; 7 nucleotides match TRBD1. The CDR3 contains 18 residues. The germline gives CDR1 SNHLY, CDR2 FYNNEI. Trimming removed 6 bases from V and 0 bases from J; junction bases left unmatched: 14. CDR3: CASRAGTDLLYSNQPQHF. CDR3 nucleotide sequence: TGTGCCAGCAGAGCCGGGACAGATCTCCTATATAGCAATCAGCCCCAGCATTTT.

This chain joins TRBV7-2 and TRBJ2-1; 9 nucleotides line up with TRBD1. The germline V gene has CDR1 SGHTA and CDR2 FQGNSA. Unmatched junction bases numbered 6, after V lost 4 bases and J lost 5 bases. This CDR3 contains 15 residues. CDR3 nucleotides: TGTGCCAGCAGCTCATACCGGGACAGGGACAATGAGCAGTTCTTC. This sequence encodes CASSSYRDRDNEQFF.

In its sample, this clone was seen a few times. The V call is TRBV25-1, the J call TRBJ2-3, with D uncertain. Per germline, CDR1 MGHDK and CDR2 SYGVNS. The CDR3 runs 11 residues. V was shortened by 6 bases and J by 6 bases, with 7 bases between the two germline ends. The CDR3: CASRAWDTQYF. The CDR3, as DNA: TGTGCCAGCAGAGCTTGGGATACGCAGTATTTT.

The chain couples TRBV3-1 (or the pseudogene TRBV3-2) to TRBJ1-4; no definite D call. The germline CDR1 and CDR2 sequences are LGHDT and YNNKEL (reference sequence). Trimming removed 4 bases at V and 0 bases at J, with 12 bases between. The CDR3 loop spans 16 amino acids. The CDR3 reads CASSLYGMATNEKLFF. The CDR3 DNA sequence: TGTGCCAGCAGCCTCTACGGGATGGCAACTAATGAAAAACTGTTTTTT.

The V and J genes are TRBV7-2 and TRBJ2-3; unclear D gene. V was shortened by 2 bases and J by 4 bases, with 4 bases between the two germline ends. The CDR3 is 12 amino acids. Germline V CDR1 and CDR2: SGHTA, FQGNSA. The CDR3 loop is CASSLFADTQYF. CDR3 in DNA: TGTGCCAGCAGCTTATTCGCAGATACGCAGTATTTT. Drawing the rest from reference TRBV7-2 and TRBJ2-3, the complete variable domain is GAGVSQSPSNKVTEKGKDVELRCDPISGHTALYWYRQSLGQGLEFLIYFQGNSAPDKSGLPSDRFSAERTGGSVSTLTIQRTQQEDSAVYLCASSLFADTQYFGPGTRLTVL.

This clone was seen more than once but under ten times. The rearrangement joins TRBV11-2 to TRBJ1-1, with D possibly being TRBD1 (5 bases). V lost 7 bases to trimming and J lost 9 bases, with 24 bases between them. In germline, CDR1 is SGHAT, CDR2 FQNNGV. The CDR3 has 15 amino acids. This CDR3 is CASTPEPGVGFKAFF. The CDR3 DNA sequence: TGTGCCAGCACCCCGGAGCCGGGGGTCGGGTTTAAAGCTTTCTTT.

The J gene is TRBJ2-5, the V gene TRBV5-6, with a tentative D call TRBD2 (6 bases). Deletions cut 4 bases from V and 4 bases from J, with 20 bases between. The CDR3 runs to 16 residues. Germline V lookup: CDR1 SGHDT, CDR2 YYEEEE. The CDR3 loop is CASSTGRGSWGETQYF. The CDR3 DNA reads TGTGCCAGCAGCACCGGACGGGGGAGTTGGGGAGAGACCCAGTACTTC.

The chain employs TRBV7-2 and TRBJ2-4; TRBD2 is a possible D gene (6 bases). The CDR3 is 12 residues long. V was clipped by 4 bases and J by 11 bases, with 12 bases between them. Germline V gene lookup returns CDR1 SGHTA and CDR2 FQGNSA. Here the CDR3 reads CASSSGAFLQYF. CDR3 coding DNA: TGTGCCAGCAGCTCGGGAGCTTTCCTTCAGTACTTC.

The V gene is TRBV6-6, the J gene TRBJ2-3; TRBD2 aligns across 10 bases. Trimming removed 6 bases from V and 3 bases from J; junction bases left unmatched: 6. There are 15 residues in the CDR3. Germline-derived CDR1 and CDR2 are MNHNY and SVGAGI (reference sequence). The CDR3 reads CASRRQRGGTDTQYF. CDR3 DNA sequence: TGTGCCAGCAGAAGACAGCGGGGGGGAACAGATACGCAGTATTTT.